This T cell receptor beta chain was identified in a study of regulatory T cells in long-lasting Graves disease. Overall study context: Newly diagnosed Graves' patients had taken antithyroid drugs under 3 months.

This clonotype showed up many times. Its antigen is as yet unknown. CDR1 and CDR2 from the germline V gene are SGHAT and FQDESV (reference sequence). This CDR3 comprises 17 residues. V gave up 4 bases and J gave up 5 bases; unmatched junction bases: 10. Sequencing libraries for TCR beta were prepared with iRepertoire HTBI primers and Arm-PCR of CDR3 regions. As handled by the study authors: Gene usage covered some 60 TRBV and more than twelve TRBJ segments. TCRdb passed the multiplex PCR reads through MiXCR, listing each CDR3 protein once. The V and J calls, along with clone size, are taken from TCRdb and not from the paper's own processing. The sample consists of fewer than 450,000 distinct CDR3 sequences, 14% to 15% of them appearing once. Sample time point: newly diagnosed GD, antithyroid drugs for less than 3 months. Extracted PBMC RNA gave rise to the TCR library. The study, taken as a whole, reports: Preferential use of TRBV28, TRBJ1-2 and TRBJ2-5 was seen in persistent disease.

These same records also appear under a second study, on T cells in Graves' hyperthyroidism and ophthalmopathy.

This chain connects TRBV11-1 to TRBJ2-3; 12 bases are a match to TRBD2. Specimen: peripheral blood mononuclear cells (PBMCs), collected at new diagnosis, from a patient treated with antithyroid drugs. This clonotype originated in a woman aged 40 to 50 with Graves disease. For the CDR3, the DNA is TGTGCCAGCAGCTACATGGGACTAGCGGGCGGAGTAGATACGCAGTATTTT. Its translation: CASSYMGLAGGVDTQYF.